The next 29 T cell receptor beta chains were all read from a single sample in a study of blood T cell repertoires in COVID-19. Measured with immunoSEQ multiplex PCR; TCRdb has only the in-frame clones, and not every one. The sample records about 24,000 clones, about 82% being singletons. The sequencing input was peripheral blood. Source of these receptors: a human donor with active COVID-19. The donor label of this sample is uncertain.

The chain combines TRBV10-2 with TRBJ1-1; 9 bases are shared with TRBD1. Germline CDR1 is WSHSY and CDR2 is SAAADI. The CDR3 totals 15 residues. V gave up 8 bases and J gave up 1 base; unmatched junction bases: 8. The CDR3 DNA reads TGCGCCAGCCGGGACAGGGTGGCTCGGAACACTGAAGCTTTCTTT. Translated: CASRDRVARNTEAFF.

This clone was seen just once. This chain connects TRBV25-1 to TRBJ2-5, with 8 bases identical to TRBD1. Germline CDR1 is MGHDK and CDR2 is SYGVNS. The CDR3 runs to 15 residues. Trimming at V came to 6 bases and at J to 1 base, leaving 7 bases not matched to a gene. CDR3 in amino acids: CASSPWGQVQETQYF. DNA for the CDR3: TGTGCCAGCAGCCCGTGGGGACAGGTCCAAGAGACCCAGTACTTC.

This clone was seen just once. The chain couples TRBV6-5 to TRBJ1-3, with D hard to call. CDR1 and CDR2 (germline): MNHEY, SVGAGI. Trimming shortened V by 0 bases and J by 9 bases, and 15 bases separated the two germline ends. The CDR3 sequence is 15 residues long. In nucleotides, the CDR3 is TGTGCCAGCAGTTACTCGTCCAGTGGACGGGGCACCATATATTTT. Its translation: CASSYSSSGRGTIYF.

The rearrangement joins TRBV11-2 to TRBJ1-1; unclear D gene. The germline V gene has CDR1 SGHAT and CDR2 FQNNGV. The CDR3 totals 14 residues. Trimming removed 5 bases from V and 0 bases from J, with 10 bases in between. CDR3 sequence: CASSPMYMNTEAFF. The CDR3 DNA is TGTGCCAGCAGCCCTATGTATATGAACACTGAAGCTTTCTTT.

The chain couples TRBV6-5 to TRBJ2-7; perhaps TRBD2 as D (6 bases). V was clipped by 3 bases and J by 1 base, with 13 bases between them. CDR1 and CDR2 from the germline V gene are MNHEY and SVGAGI. CDR3 length equals 15 residues. The CDR3 DNA sequence: TGTGCCAGCAGTTATGGACCCGGGGGATCCTACGAGCAGTACTTC. Encoded protein: CASSYGPGGSYEQYF.

The chain has TRBV10-2 and TRBJ2-1, with TRBD1 matching 7 bases. V lost 5 bases, J lost 5 bases, and 6 bases stayed unmatched. The length of the CDR3 is 14 residues. Per germline, CDR1 WSHSY and CDR2 SAAADI. CDR3 sequence reads: CASSLDREDNEQFF. CDR3 in DNA: TGCGCCAGCAGTTTAGACAGGGAAGACAATGAGCAGTTCTTC.

The table lists this clone with a count of one. The chain is built from TRBV5-1 and TRBJ1-1, with D uncertain. Germline CDR1 is SGHRS and CDR2 is YFSETQ. Trimming took off 4 bases at V and 0 bases at J, with 25 bases between the two ends. CDR3 length: 19 residues. The CDR3 loop reads CASSPRGFRTGNMNTEAFF. CDR3 nucleotides: TGCGCCAGCAGCCCCCGAGGATTCCGAACCGGGAACATGAACACTGAAGCTTTCTTT.

The chain has TRBV6-5 and TRBJ1-1, with a weak D call TRBD1 (6 bases). This CDR3 region has 13 residues. CDR1 MNHEY and CDR2 SVGAGI come from the germline V gene. Trimming left V 6 bases short and J 2 bases short, with 10 bases between. The DNA of the CDR3 is TGTGCCAGCAGCCCACAGGGTAACACTGAAGCTTTCTTT. It encodes CASSPQGNTEAFF.

The chain carries TRBV4-3 and TRBJ2-3, with 11 bases matching TRBD1. Germline loops: CDR1 LGHNA, CDR2 YSLEER. The CDR3 consists of 17 residues. Trimming removed 3 bases from V and 8 bases from J; junction bases left unmatched: 13. The CDR3 region has the DNA TGCGCCAGCAGCCAGCACCCTTCGGGACAGGGGGTCGCTACGCAGTATTTT. This translates into CASSQHPSGQGVATQYF.

The chain employs TRBV10-3 and TRBJ2-7, with TRBD2 identical over 7 bases. The CDR3 extends over 17 amino acids. The V and J ends lost 4 bases and 4 bases, in that order; junction bases with no gene match: 16. Germline loops: CDR1 ENHRY, CDR2 SYGVKD. The CDR3 DNA is TGTGCCATCAGTGGCCAAACTAGCGCCGAGGGGTCATACGAGCAGTACTTC. It encodes CAISGQTSAEGSYEQYF.

In this sample, this clone turned up once. The chain combines TRBV3-1 (or the pseudogene TRBV3-2) with TRBJ1-4; D call uncertain. The germline V gene encodes CDR1 LGHDT and CDR2 YNNKEL (reference sequence). The CDR3 sequence is 18 residues long. V dropped 2 bases and J dropped 4 bases, with 20 bases sitting between them. The CDR3 spells CASSQIASNSPINEKLFF. CDR3 nucleotides: TGTGCCAGCAGCCAAATTGCCTCTAACAGCCCAATTAATGAAAAACTGTTTTTT.

The chain links TRBV18 to TRBJ1-1, with 8 bases matching TRBD1. V shed 3 bases, J shed 3 bases, and the junction held 6 bases outside the gene matches. The CDR3 covers 15 residues. Germline loops: CDR1 KGHSH, CDR2 LQKENI. CDR3 in DNA: TGTGCCAGCTCACCTGGTACAGGGGGATACACTGAAGCTTTCTTT. Its protein product is CASSPGTGGYTEAFF.

This clone was seen just once. This sequence joins TRBV6-5 and TRBJ2-7; D possibly corresponds to TRBD1 (6 bases). The CDR3 covers 15 residues. The V gene lost 4 bases and the J gene lost 2 bases, with 15 bases spanning the gap. CDR1 is MNHEY and CDR2 is SVGAGI in the germline V gene. This chain's CDR3 is CASSSLHREPYEQYF. The CDR3, as DNA: TGTGCCAGCAGTTCCCTACACAGGGAGCCCTACGAGCAGTACTTC.

The chain has TRBV27 and TRBJ2-7; 8 bases map to TRBD2. The V gene end was trimmed by 0 bases and the J gene end by 4 bases; junction bases not matched to a gene: 5. CDR1 is MNHEY and CDR2 is SMNVEV in the germline V gene (reference sequence). This CDR3 has 15 amino acids. CDR3 region: CASSLSAGGLYEQYF. The DNA for the CDR3 is TGTGCCAGCAGTTTATCCGCGGGGGGCCTATACGAGCAGTACTTC.

CDR3 amino acids: CASSKGQGDYSPLHF. DNA for the CDR3: TGTGCCAGTAGTAAGGGACAGGGGGATTACTCACCCCTCCACTTT. This rearrangement joins TRBV19 to TRBJ1-6, with 11 bases lining up with TRBD1. Germline values: CDR1 LNHDA, CDR2 SQIVND (reference sequence). This CDR3 is built from 15 residues. V shed 4 bases, J shed 10 bases, and the junction held 6 bases outside the gene matches. The full variable domain, with the rest looked up from reference TRBV19 and TRBJ1-6, is DGGITQSPKYLFRKEGQNVTLSCEQNLNHDAMYWYRQDPGQGLRLIYYSQIVNDFQKGDIAEGYSVSREKKESFPLTVTSAQKNPTAFYLCASSKGQGDYSPLHFGNGTRLTVT.

This sequence joins TRBV11-2 and TRBJ1-1; a possible D gene is TRBD1 (5 bases). The germline CDR1 and CDR2 sequences are SGHAT and FQNNGV. The V end lost 2 bases, the J end lost 3 bases, and 10 bases lay between the germline ends. CDR3 length equals 14 residues. The chain's CDR3 is CASSLYNRYTEAFF. The CDR3, as DNA: TGTGCCAGCAGCTTATACAACAGGTACACTGAAGCTTTCTTT.

The chain has TRBV3-1 (or the pseudogene TRBV3-2) and TRBJ1-4; TRBD1 might be the D (6 bases). Germline V gives CDR1 LGHDT, CDR2 YNNKEL (reference sequence). The CDR3 is 13 residues long. V lost 8 bases and J 2 bases, leaving 9 bases between the germline ends. The CDR3: CASQGSTNEKLFF. CDR3 nucleotide sequence: TGTGCCAGCCAGGGGTCGACTAATGAAAAACTGTTTTTT.

The gene calls are TRBV3-1 (or the pseudogene TRBV3-2) and TRBJ2-5; a possible D gene is TRBD2 (7 bases). The CDR3 loop spans 16 amino acids. Trimming removed 0 bases from V and 13 bases from J, with 24 bases in between. Germline V gives CDR1 LGHDT, CDR2 YNNKEL (reference sequence). The CDR3 sequence is CASSQDSHLLGGALYF. DNA of the CDR3: TGTGCCAGCAGCCAAGATAGCCATCTCTTAGGGGGGGCCCTGTACTTC.

This chain connects TRBV6-6 to TRBJ2-3; D is perhaps TRBD2 (5 bases). The CDR3 covers 12 residues. In germline, CDR1 is MNHNY, CDR2 SVGAGI (reference sequence). V gave up 8 bases and J gave up 5 bases, with 11 bases separating them. The CDR3 spells CASGSLGDTQYF. The CDR3 DNA sequence: TGTGCCAGCGGGAGCCTCGGAGATACGCAGTATTTT.

The gene calls are TRBV12-3 or TRBV12-4 and TRBJ1-2, with D tentatively TRBD1 (6 bases). CDR3 length: 13 amino acids. V lost 2 bases and J 6 bases, leaving 10 bases between the germline ends. CDR3 nucleotide sequence: TGTGCCAGCAGTTTACCTCAGGGGCATGGCTACACCTTC. Its protein product is CASSLPQGHGYTF.

This chain joins TRBV28 and TRBJ2-2; 9 nucleotides match TRBD2. The CDR3 covers 15 residues. In germline, CDR1 is MDHEN, CDR2 SYDVKM. The ends lost 8 bases at V and 5 bases at J; junction bases unmatched: 9. The chain's CDR3 is CASGGRGSRTGELFF. CDR3 DNA sequence: TGTGCCAGCGGCGGGAGGGGGAGTAGGACCGGGGAGCTGTTTTTT.

The rearrangement uses TRBV7-6 and TRBJ2-7, with 11 nucleotides matching TRBD2. Germline CDR1 SGHVS, CDR2 FNYEAQ. CDR3 length: 15 amino acids. The junction had 10 bases not matched to a gene; V was cut back by 6 bases and J by 6 bases. The CDR3 region is CASSPTSGRGSEQYF. DNA for the CDR3: TGTGCCAGCAGTCCTACTAGCGGGAGAGGTTCCGAGCAGTACTTC.

The chain links TRBV6-5 to TRBJ2-5, with 7 bases matching TRBD2. The V and J ends lost 4 bases and 5 bases, in that order; junction bases with no gene match: 7. Germline V gene sequence: CDR1 MNHEY, CDR2 SVGAGI. This CDR3 has 14 residues. CDR3 coding DNA: TGTGCCAGCAGTTCGGTAGCGGGCGGGGAGACCCAGTACTTC. Translating it yields CASSSVAGGETQYF.

The rearrangement joins TRBV4-3 to TRBJ2-3; 8 nucleotides align to TRBD2. The CDR3 consists of 17 residues. With V trimmed by 4 bases and J by 2 bases, 11 bases remained unmatched. Germline CDR1 LGHNA, CDR2 YSLEER. The CDR3 loop is CASSLQPGTSNTDTQYF. CDR3 nucleotide sequence: TGCGCCAGCAGCCTACAACCCGGGACTAGTAACACAGATACGCAGTATTTT.

The genes are TRBV23-1 and TRBJ1-5; maybe TRBD1 (6 bases). TRBV23-1 is classed as an ORF, of uncertain function. V dropped 3 bases and J dropped 5 bases, with 17 bases sitting between them. CDR3 length: 16 residues. CDR3 sequence: CASSHPPPGGYQPQHF. In DNA, the CDR3 is TGCGCCAGCAGTCACCCCCCCCCGGGGGGCTATCAGCCCCAGCATTTT.

V is TRBV12-5 and J is TRBJ2-7; TRBD2 agrees at 10 bases. Germline V gene sequence: CDR1 LGHNT, CDR2 FRNRAP. The CDR3 sequence is 14 residues long. J lost 2 bases, V lost 6 bases, and 4 bases had no gene match. DNA of the CDR3: TGTGCTAGTGGCTCAGGACTAGCGGCCTACGAGCAGTACTTC. Protein product: CASGSGLAAYEQYF.

V gene TRBV5-1 combines with J gene TRBJ2-7, with 11 bases that match TRBD2. The J segment lost 3 bases and the V segment lost 2 bases, leaving 1 base of the junction unmatched. CDR1 and CDR2 from the germline V gene are SGHRS and YFSETQ. There are 14 residues in the CDR3. The CDR3 DNA is TGCGCCAGCAGCTTCGGGACTAGCGGCTACGAGCAGTACTTC. It codes for CASSFGTSGYEQYF.

This clone appeared a single time. At one boundary the junction diverges from the germline segment, which might be a read error. The chain carries TRBV7-7 and TRBJ2-2, with TRBD1 matching over 8 bases. This CDR3 has 15 residues. CDR1 SSHAT and CDR2 FNYEAQ come from the germline V gene (reference sequence). The DNA of the CDR3 is TGTGCTAGCAGCTTAGGGACAGGGAACACCGGGGAGCTGTTTTTT. It specifies CASSLGTGNTGELFF.

The chain uses TRBV29-1 and TRBJ2-7, with D possibly being TRBD2 (5 bases). Germline V CDR1 and CDR2: SQVTM, ANQGSEA. This CDR3 is 14 amino acids long. CDR3 nucleotide sequence: TGCTCTCTTTTGAGGGTTCTCACCGTCTACGAGCAGTACTTC. It codes for CSLLRVLTVYEQYF.